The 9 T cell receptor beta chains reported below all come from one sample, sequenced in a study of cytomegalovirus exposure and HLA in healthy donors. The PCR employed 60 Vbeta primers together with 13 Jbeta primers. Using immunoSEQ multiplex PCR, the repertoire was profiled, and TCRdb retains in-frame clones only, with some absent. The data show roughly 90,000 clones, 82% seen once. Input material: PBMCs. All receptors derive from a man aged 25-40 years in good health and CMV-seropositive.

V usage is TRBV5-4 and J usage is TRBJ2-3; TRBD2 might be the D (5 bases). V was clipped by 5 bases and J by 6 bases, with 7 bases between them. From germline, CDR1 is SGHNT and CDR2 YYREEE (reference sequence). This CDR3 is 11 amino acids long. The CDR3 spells CASRSGDTQYF. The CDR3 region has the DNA TGTGCCAGCAGATCGGGGGATACGCAGTATTTT.

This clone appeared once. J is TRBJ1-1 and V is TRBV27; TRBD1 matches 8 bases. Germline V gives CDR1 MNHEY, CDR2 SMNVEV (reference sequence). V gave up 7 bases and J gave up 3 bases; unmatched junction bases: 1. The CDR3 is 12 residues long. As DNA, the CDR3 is TGTGCCAGCAAGGACAGGGACACTGAAGCTTTCTTT. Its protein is CASKDRDTEAFF.

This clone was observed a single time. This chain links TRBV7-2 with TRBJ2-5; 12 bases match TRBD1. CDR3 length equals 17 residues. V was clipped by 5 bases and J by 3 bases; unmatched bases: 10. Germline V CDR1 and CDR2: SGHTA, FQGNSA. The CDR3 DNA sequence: TGTGCCAGCAGCATATCCGCCGGGACAGGGGGCGAAGAGACCCAGTACTTC. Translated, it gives CASSISAGTGGEETQYF.

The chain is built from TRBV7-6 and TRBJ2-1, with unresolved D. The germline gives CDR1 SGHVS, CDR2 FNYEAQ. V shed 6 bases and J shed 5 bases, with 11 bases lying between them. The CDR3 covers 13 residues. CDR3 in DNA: TGTGCCAGCAGTTCGGGTTTTGACAATGAGCAGTTCTTC. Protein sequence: CASSSGFDNEQFF.

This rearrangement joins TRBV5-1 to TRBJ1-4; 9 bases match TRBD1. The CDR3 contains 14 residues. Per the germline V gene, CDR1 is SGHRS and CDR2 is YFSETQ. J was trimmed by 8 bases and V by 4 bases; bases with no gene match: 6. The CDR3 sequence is CASSPGQGGEKLFF. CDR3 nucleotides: TGCGCCAGCAGCCCGGGACAGGGTGGCGAAAAACTGTTTTTT.

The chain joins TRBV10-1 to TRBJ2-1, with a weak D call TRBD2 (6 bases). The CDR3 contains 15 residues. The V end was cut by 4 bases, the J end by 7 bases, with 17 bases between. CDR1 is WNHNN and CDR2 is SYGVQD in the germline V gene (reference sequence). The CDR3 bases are TGCGCCAGCAGTGTTCAGTCTCCGGCGGGGAATGAGCAGTTCTTC. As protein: CASSVQSPAGNEQFF.

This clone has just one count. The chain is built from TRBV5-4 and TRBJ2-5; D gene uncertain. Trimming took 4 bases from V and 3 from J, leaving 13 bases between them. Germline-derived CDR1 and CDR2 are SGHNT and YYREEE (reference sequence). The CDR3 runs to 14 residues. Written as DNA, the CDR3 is TGTGCCAGCAGCCCTCGCGAGTCCAAAGAGACCCAGTACTTC. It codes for CASSPRESKETQYF. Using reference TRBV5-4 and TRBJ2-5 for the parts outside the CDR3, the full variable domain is ETGVTQSPTHLIKTRGQQVTLRCSSQSGHNTVSWYQQALGQGPQFIFQYYREEENGRGNFPPRFSGLQFPNYSSELNVNALELDDSALYLCASSPRESKETQYFGPGTRLLVL.

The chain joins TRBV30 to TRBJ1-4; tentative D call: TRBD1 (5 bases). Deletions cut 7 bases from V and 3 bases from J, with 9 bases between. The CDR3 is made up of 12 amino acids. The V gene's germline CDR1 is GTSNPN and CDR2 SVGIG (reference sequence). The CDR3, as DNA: TGTGCCTTAACAGGCCCTAATGAAAAACTGTTTTTT. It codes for CALTGPNEKLFF.

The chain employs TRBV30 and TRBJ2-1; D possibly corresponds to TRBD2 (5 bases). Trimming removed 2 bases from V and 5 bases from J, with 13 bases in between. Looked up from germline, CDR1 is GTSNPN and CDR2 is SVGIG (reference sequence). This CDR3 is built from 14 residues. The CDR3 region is CAWSRNSAHNEQFF. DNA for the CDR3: TGTGCCTGGAGTCGCAATAGCGCCCACAATGAGCAGTTCTTC.